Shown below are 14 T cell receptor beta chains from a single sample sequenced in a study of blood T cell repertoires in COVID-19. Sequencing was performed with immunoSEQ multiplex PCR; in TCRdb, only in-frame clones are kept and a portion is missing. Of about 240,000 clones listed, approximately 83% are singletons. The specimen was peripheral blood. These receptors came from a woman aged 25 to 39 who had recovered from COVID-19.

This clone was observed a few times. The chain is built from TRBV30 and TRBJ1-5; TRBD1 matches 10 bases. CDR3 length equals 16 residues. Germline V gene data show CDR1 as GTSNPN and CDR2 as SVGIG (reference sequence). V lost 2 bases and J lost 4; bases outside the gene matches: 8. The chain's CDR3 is CAWSPLGTGVNQPQHF. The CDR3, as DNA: TGTGCCTGGAGTCCACTAGGGACAGGGGTTAATCAGCCCCAGCATTTT.

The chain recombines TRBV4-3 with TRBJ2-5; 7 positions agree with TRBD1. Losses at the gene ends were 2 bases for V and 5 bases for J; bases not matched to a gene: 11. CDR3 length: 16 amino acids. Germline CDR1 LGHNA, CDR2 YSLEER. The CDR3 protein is CASSQNPTGNAETQYF. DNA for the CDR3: TGCGCCAGCAGCCAAAACCCGACAGGGAATGCGGAGACCCAGTACTTC.

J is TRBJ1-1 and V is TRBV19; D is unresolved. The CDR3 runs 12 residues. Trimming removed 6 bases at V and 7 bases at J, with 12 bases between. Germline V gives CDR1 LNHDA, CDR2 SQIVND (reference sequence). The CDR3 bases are TGTGCCAGTAGCCCTATTTCCCGTGAAGCTTTCTTT. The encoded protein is CASSPISREAFF.

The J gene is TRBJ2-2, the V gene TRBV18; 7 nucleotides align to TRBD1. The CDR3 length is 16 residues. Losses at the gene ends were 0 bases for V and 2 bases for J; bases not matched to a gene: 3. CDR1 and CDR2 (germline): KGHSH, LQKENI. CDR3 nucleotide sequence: TGTGCCAGCTCACCACCTACAGGGGCTAACACCGGGGAGCTGTTTTTT. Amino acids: CASSPPTGANTGELFF. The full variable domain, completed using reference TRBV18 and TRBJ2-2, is NAGVMQNPRHLVRRRGQEARLRCSPMKGHSHVYWYRQLPEEGLKFMVYLQKENIIDESGMPKERFSAEFPKEGPSILRIQQVVRGDSAAYFCASSPPTGANTGELFFGEGSRLTVL.

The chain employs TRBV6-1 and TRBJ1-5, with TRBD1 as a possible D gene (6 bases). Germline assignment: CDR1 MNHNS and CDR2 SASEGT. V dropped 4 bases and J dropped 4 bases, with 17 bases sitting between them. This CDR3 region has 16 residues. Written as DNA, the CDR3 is TGTGCCAGCAGTGCACACTCAGGGGTTGGAAATCAGCCCCAGCATTTT. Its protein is CASSAHSGVGNQPQHF.

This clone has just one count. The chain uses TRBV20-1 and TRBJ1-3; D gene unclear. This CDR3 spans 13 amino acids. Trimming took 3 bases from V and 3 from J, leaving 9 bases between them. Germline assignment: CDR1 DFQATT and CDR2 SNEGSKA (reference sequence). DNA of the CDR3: TGCAGTGCTAGTCAGGTTCTTGGAAACACCATATATTTT. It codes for CSASQVLGNTIYF.

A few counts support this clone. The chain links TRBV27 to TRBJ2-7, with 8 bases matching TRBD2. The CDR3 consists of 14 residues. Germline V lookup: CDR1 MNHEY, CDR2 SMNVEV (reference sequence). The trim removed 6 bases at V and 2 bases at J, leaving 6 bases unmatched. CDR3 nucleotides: TGTGCCAGCAGGAATAGCGGGGAGACCTACGAGCAGTACTTC. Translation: CASRNSGETYEQYF.

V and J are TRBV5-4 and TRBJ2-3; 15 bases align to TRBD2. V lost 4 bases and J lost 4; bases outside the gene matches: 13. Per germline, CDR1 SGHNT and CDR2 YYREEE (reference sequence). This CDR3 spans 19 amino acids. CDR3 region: CASSHPGLAGGPRPDTQYF. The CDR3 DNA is TGTGCCAGCAGCCATCCGGGACTAGCGGGGGGCCCCCGCCCAGATACGCAGTATTTT.

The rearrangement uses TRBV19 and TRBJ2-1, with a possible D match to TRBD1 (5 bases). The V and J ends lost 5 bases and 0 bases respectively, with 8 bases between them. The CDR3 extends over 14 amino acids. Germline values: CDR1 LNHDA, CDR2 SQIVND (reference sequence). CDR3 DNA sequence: TGTGCCAGTAGTCAGGGCAGCTCCTACAATGAGCAGTTCTTC. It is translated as CASSQGSSYNEQFF.

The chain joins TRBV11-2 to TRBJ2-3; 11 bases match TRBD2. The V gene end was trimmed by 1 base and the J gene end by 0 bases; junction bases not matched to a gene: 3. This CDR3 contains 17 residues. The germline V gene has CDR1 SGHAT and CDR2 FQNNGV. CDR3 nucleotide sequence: TGTGCCAGCAGCTTAGGACTAGCGGGATATAGCACAGATACGCAGTATTTT. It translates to CASSLGLAGYSTDTQYF.

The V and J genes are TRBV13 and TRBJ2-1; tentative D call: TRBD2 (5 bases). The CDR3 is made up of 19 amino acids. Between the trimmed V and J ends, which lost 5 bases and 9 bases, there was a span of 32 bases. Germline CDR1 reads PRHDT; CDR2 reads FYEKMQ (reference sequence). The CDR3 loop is CASSIQPPRTPTPLGEQFF. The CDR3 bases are TGTGCCAGCAGCATACAACCTCCGAGGACCCCAACCCCACTAGGTGAGCAGTTCTTC. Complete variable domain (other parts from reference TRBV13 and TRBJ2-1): AAGVIQSPRHLIKEKRETATLKCYPIPRHDTVYWYQQGPGQDPQFLISFYEKMQSDKGSIPDRFSAQQFSDYHSELNMSSLELGDSALYFCASSIQPPRTPTPLGEQFFGPGTRLTVL.

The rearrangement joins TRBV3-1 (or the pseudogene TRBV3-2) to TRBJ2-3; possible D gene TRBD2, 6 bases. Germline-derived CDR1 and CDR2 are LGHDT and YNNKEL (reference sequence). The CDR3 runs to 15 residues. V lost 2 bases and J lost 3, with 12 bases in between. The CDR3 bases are TGTGCCAGCAGCCAATTCGCGGGGACGACAGATACGCAGTATTTT. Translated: CASSQFAGTTDTQYF.

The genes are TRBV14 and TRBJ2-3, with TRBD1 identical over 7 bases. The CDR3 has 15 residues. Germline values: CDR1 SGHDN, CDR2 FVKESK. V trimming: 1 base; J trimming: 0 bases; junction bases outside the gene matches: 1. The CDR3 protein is CASSQGDRSTDTQYF. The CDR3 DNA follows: TGTGCCAGCAGCCAAGGGGACAGAAGCACAGATACGCAGTATTTT.

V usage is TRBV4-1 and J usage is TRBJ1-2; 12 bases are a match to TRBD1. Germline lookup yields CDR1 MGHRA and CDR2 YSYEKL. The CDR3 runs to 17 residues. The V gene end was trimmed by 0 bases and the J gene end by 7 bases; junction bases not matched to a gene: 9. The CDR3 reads CASSQDPPGQGALGYTF. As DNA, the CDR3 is TGCGCCAGCAGCCAAGATCCCCCGGGACAGGGGGCTCTTGGCTACACCTTC.